Here is one TCR beta chain with its context. Libraries were prepared by immunoSEQ multiplex PCR; TCRdb keeps only in-frame clonotypes and omits some of them. The profile shows over 250,000 clones, roughly nine tenths of them singletons. Participant-given clinical history determined each cohort assignment. What the recovered Cohort 3 donors had was two negative PCRs, clearance, or symptom resolution. This specimen belongs to a study of blood T cell repertoires in COVID-19. Whole-study context: Some COVID-19 samples were acute and others convalescent; all came from the United States, Italy and Spain. T cells, B-cell-depleted T cells, or PBMCs supplied cDNA or gDNA.

The CDR3 has 15 residues. Unmatched junction bases numbered 8, after V lost 4 bases and J lost 2 bases. Germline values: CDR1 SGDLS, CDR2 YYNGEE. The J gene is TRBJ2-7, the V gene TRBV9, with TRBD2 matching over 8 bases. Sequencing was performed on PBMCs or T cells enriched from blood (not recorded which). This sequence originates from a man in his sixties who had recovered from COVID-19. The CDR3 nucleotides are TGTGCCAGCAGCCCCCGACTAGCGAGGACCTACGAGCAGTACTTC. Residues: CASSPRLARTYEQYF.